This TCR beta chain was profiled in a study of chemoradiotherapy in HPV16-positive cancers. The protocol was immunoSEQ multiplex PCR, while the TCRdb copy is restricted to in-frame clones and leaves out a portion. The profile shows several thousand clones, around four fifths of them singletons. The source of this sequence is a human donor with HPV-associated anogenital cancer. Collection of the sample occurred from a patient who underwent chemoradiotherapy.

CDR3 coding DNA: TGTGCCAGTAGATGGGGGGGCCGGAATTCACCCCTCCACTTT. Translation: CASRWGGRNSPLHF. The chain employs TRBV19 and TRBJ1-6, with D tentatively TRBD1 (6 bases). The V end was cut by 6 bases, the J end by 7 bases, with 13 bases between. CDR3 size: 14 residues. Germline lookup yields CDR1 LNHDA and CDR2 SQIVND (reference sequence).